The present entry profiles one T cell receptor (beta chain) with its context. Its antigen specificity is not known. Base qualities are not at hand, and no much larger clone is one base apart. The immunoSEQ Assay, a bias-controlled multiplex PCR, was used to amplify TCRbeta CDR3 regions from genomic DNA. The study's own analysis went as follows. The number of nucleated cells in each sample was estimated from the amplification of reference gene primers within the assay. Sequence reads were collapsed and filtered to measure the absolute abundance of every unique TCRbeta CDR3 rearrangement. For each sample, productive Simpson clonality was calculated by taking the square root of Simpson's diversity index across productive rearrangements. The table comes from immuneACCESS by way of TCRdb, which keeps in-frame sequences with V and J called. Part of the clones is missing from these tables; in studies checked, under half for an unresolved V gene and the rest for unknown reasons. V and J calls and clone size follow that table, whereas D and trimming were derived from the DNA. The sample table records a few hundred thousand clones; 91% of these occur just once. The top ten hold around 0.86% of the sample.

These data come from a study of blood T cell repertoires in COVID-19 (dated by TCRdb to 2020 to 2021). Background for the entire study: Samples from collaborators originated in the United States, Italy and Spain and spanned both the acute and convalescent phases of COVID-19. The prospective study material was composed of cDNA or gDNA derived from T cells, B-cell-depleted T cells, or PBMCs. The dataset comprised deeply sampled blood TCRbeta repertoires from subjects exposed to, actively infected with, or recovered from COVID-19. The repertoires were made available in a free public database intended to serve as a resource for research on the immune response to SARS-CoV-2. The samples were drawn from the first 160 participants of the ongoing ImmuneRACE study and from about 1,200 subjects provided by 6 global collaborators. A de-identified subject ID, COVID-19 status, age in years and sex were almost always included in the sample metadata. HLA class I and class II types, where available, came from metadata supplied by the sample provider rather than from assay-based typing. Summary of the overall study and its limitations: How much clinical and demographic metadata was included differed by source and by participant, and the metadata was provided uncurated.

Spanning cysteine to phenylalanine, the CDR3 consists of 16 amino acids. Only the CDR3 DNA is retained, 48 bases long and in frame from the first base. The CDR1 and CDR2 encoded by the germline V gene are ENHRY and SYGVKD. Ends trimmed: V by 4 bases, J by 0 bases; bases unmatched to a gene: 5. In the prospective study, participants were roughly 18 to 100 years old, resided in approximately 22 geographic areas of the United States, and were enrolled through a virtual design. To assign participants to cohorts, the prospective study relied on clinical history that participants themselves reported in a screening survey and a study questionnaire. Exposed participants had been in contact with someone with a PCR-confirmed or clinician-diagnosed COVID-19 case within 2 weeks of study entry. Each participant in the prospective study had whole blood, serum and a nasopharyngeal or oropharyngeal swab collected by mobile phlebotomists. Additional blood draws and questionnaires over a 2-month period could optionally be provided by prospective study participants. Blood samples from the prospective study were shipped frozen or at room temperature prior to DNA extraction.

The chain is assembled from TRBV10-3 and TRBJ2-5; the central 10 bases match TRBD1. Material for sequencing was PBMCs or T cells enriched from blood (not recorded which). The sequence derives from a woman between 40 and 50 years old who had been exposed to COVID-19. The CDR3 protein: CAISAGQGVYQETQYF. The bases read TGTGCCATCAGTGCCGGACAGGGGGTCTACCAAGAGACCCAGTACTTC.